Below are 30 T cell receptor beta chains sequenced from a single sample in a study of blood T cell repertoires in COVID-19. Profiling relied on immunoSEQ multiplex PCR, and the TCRdb table lists in-frame clones only, not all of them. The table records some 180,000 clones, roughly 81% of them present only once. Material: peripheral blood. These TCRs come from a middle-aged woman with COVID-19, enrolled during active disease.

The V and J genes are TRBV19 and TRBJ2-3, with a weak D call TRBD1 (5 bases). The germline gives CDR1 LNHDA, CDR2 SQIVND (reference sequence). There are 13 residues in the CDR3. V was trimmed by 6 bases and J by 2 bases, leaving 9 bases between them. The CDR3 here is CASRDKATDTQYF. The CDR3 nucleotides read TGTGCCAGTAGGGACAAGGCCACAGATACGCAGTATTTT.

The gene calls are TRBV5-4 and TRBJ2-7; TRBD1 agrees at 8 bases. Germline V gives CDR1 SGHNT, CDR2 YYREEE (reference sequence). Losses at the gene ends were 3 bases for V and 1 base for J; bases not matched to a gene: 3. This CDR3 is built from 14 residues. In DNA form, the CDR3 reads TGTGCCAGCAGCTCCCGGGACAGGTCCTACGAGCAGTACTTC. Translation gives CASSSRDRSYEQYF.

The CDR3 sequence is CASSPSEGGFTDTQYF. CDR3 nucleotides: TGTGCCAGCAGTCCCTCGGAGGGCGGGTTCACAGATACGCAGTATTTT. The genes are TRBV9 and TRBJ2-3, with a weak D call TRBD2 (6 bases). Per germline, CDR1 SGDLS and CDR2 YYNGEE. This CDR3 has 16 residues. V gave up 5 bases and J gave up 2 bases, with 18 bases separating them. Based on the CDR3 plus reference TRBV9 and TRBJ2-3, the full variable domain is DSGVTQTPKHLITATGQRVTLRCSPRSGDLSVYWYQQSLDQGLQFLIQYYNGEERAKGNILERFSAQQFPDLHSELNLSSLELGDSALYFCASSPSEGGFTDTQYFGPGTRLTVL.

This chain joins TRBV11-2 and TRBJ2-5; 11 bases line up with TRBD2. The V segment lost 5 bases and the J segment 6 bases; nucleotides outside the gene matches: 5. There are 14 residues in the CDR3. Germline values: CDR1 SGHAT, CDR2 FQNNGV. The CDR3 bases are TGTGCCAGCAGCCCTAGCGGGGGGATGAAGACCCAGTACTTC. Protein: CASSPSGGMKTQYF.

This clone was detected only once. The chain employs TRBV20-1 and TRBJ1-1; 7 nucleotides align to TRBD1. Germline values: CDR1 DFQATT, CDR2 SNEGSKA (reference sequence). J lost 9 bases, V lost 5 bases, and 6 bases had no gene match. The CDR3 covers 11 residues. CDR3 loop: CSAFGQAQAFF. The CDR3 DNA follows: TGCAGTGCTTTTGGACAGGCGCAAGCTTTCTTT.

The V gene is TRBV9, the J gene TRBJ2-7; 9 bases match TRBD2. The CDR3 loop spans 18 amino acids. The germline V gene has CDR1 SGDLS and CDR2 YYNGEE. V trimming: 0 bases; J trimming: 2 bases; junction bases outside the gene matches: 12. DNA of the CDR3: TGTGCCAGCAGCGTAGAGCCTAGCGGGGCCACAAAGGCCTACGAGCAGTACTTC. Encoded protein: CASSVEPSGATKAYEQYF.

The genes are TRBV19 and TRBJ2-5, with 9 bases that match TRBD2. Per germline, CDR1 LNHDA and CDR2 SQIVND (reference sequence). The V and J ends lost 5 bases and 7 bases, in that order; junction bases with no gene match: 5. There are 13 residues in the CDR3. CDR3 in amino acids: CASSFSGSGTQYF. CDR3 bases: TGTGCCAGTAGTTTTAGCGGGAGTGGGACCCAGTACTTC.

The chain links TRBV18 to TRBJ2-3; no clear D. The germline CDR1 and CDR2 sequences are KGHSH and LQKENI. V gave up 5 bases and J gave up 5 bases, with 8 bases separating them. The CDR3 is 12 amino acids. CDR3 bases: TGTGCCAGCTCAGGCCCCCTAGATACGCAGTATTTT. Translated, it gives CASSGPLDTQYF.

The J gene is TRBJ1-4, the V gene TRBV28; no clear D gene. The CDR3 is 13 residues long. In germline, CDR1 is MDHEN, CDR2 SYDVKM. V lost 6 bases and J 2 bases, leaving 7 bases between the germline ends. The CDR3 here is CASRRGTNEKLFF. CDR3 nucleotides: TGTGCCAGCAGGAGAGGGACTAATGAAAAACTGTTTTTT.

The chain uses TRBV6-5 and TRBJ1-2; 7 bases line up with TRBD1. The CDR3 is 16 amino acids. CDR1 is MNHEY and CDR2 is SVGAGI in the germline V gene. Losses at the gene ends were 2 bases for V and 4 bases for J; bases not matched to a gene: 10. CDR3 coding DNA: TGTGCCAGCAGTTACGGAACTACAGGGGAGGCCTATGGCTACACCTTC. Translation: CASSYGTTGEAYGYTF.

CDR3 in DNA: TGTGCCAGCAGCGCCGGGACAGCTCTATTGAGCTACACCTTC. This encodes CASSAGTALLSYTF. This chain connects TRBV7-9 to TRBJ1-2; 7 positions match TRBD1. This CDR3 has 14 residues. J was trimmed by 9 bases and V by 5 bases; bases with no gene match: 12. The germline V gene encodes CDR1 SEHNR and CDR2 FQNEAQ (reference sequence).

The genes are TRBV6-5 and TRBJ2-7; maybe TRBD2 (5 bases). V was clipped by 7 bases and J by 0 bases, with 10 bases between them. CDR3 size: 13 residues. In germline, CDR1 is MNHEY, CDR2 SVGAGI. As DNA, the CDR3 is TGTGCCAGCAAAAGAGGGAACTCCTACGAGCAGTACTTC. It encodes CASKRGNSYEQYF.

The J gene is TRBJ2-1, the V gene TRBV19; 9 bases are shared with TRBD2. The V gene's germline CDR1 is LNHDA and CDR2 SQIVND (reference sequence). J lost 4 bases, V lost 8 bases, and 3 bases had no gene match. The length of the CDR3 is 13 residues. CDR3 loop: CASSSGGYNEQFF. DNA of the CDR3: TGTGCCAGTTCAAGCGGGGGGTACAATGAGCAGTTCTTC.

The rearrangement uses TRBV7-8 and TRBJ2-2; TRBD1 matches at 8 bases. Germline values: CDR1 SGHVS, CDR2 FQNEAQ. CDR3 length: 16 amino acids. The V gene end was trimmed by 5 bases and the J gene end by 4 bases; junction bases not matched to a gene: 9. CDR3 coding DNA: TGTGCCAGCAGCCCCGTCGGGACAGGATTCACCGGGGAGCTGTTTTTT. Amino acids: CASSPVGTGFTGELFF.

V and J are TRBV27 and TRBJ1-3; D is ambiguous. This CDR3 region has 16 residues. Trimming took 10 bases from V and 4 from J, leaving 23 bases between them. Per the germline V gene, CDR1 is MNHEY and CDR2 is SMNVEV (reference sequence). CDR3 region: CAIIRRSLYEGNTIYF. DNA for the CDR3: TGTGCCATCATTAGAAGGAGCCTTTACGAGGGAAACACCATATATTTT.

The V and J genes are TRBV4-1 and TRBJ2-1, with 9 bases lining up with TRBD2. The CDR3 consists of 19 residues. Germline loops: CDR1 MGHRA, CDR2 YSYEKL. J gave up 2 bases and V 0 bases, and 11 bases lay outside the gene matches. The CDR3 loop is CASSQEPQGRLAAYNEQFF. The CDR3 region has the DNA TGCGCCAGCAGCCAAGAACCACAGGGGAGACTAGCGGCCTACAATGAGCAGTTCTTC.

The rearrangement joins TRBV13 to TRBJ2-3; maybe TRBD2 (6 bases). The CDR3 has 15 amino acids. Germline V lookup: CDR1 PRHDT, CDR2 FYEKMQ (reference sequence). V lost 5 bases to trimming and J lost 2 bases, with 14 bases between them. Here the CDR3 reads CASSQEEGNTDTQYF. In DNA form, the CDR3 reads TGTGCCAGCAGCCAAGAGGAGGGGAACACAGATACGCAGTATTTT.

This chain joins TRBV6-1 and TRBJ1-3, with 8 bases that match TRBD1. Germline V gives CDR1 MNHNS, CDR2 SASEGT. This CDR3 region has 17 residues. Germline trimming cut 3 bases from V and 4 bases from J; bases unmatched to any gene: 11. The CDR3 here is CASSDKTYRGSGNTIYF. As DNA, the CDR3 is TGTGCCAGCAGTGATAAAACCTACAGGGGGAGCGGAAACACCATATATTTT.

The chain uses TRBV5-6 and TRBJ2-2; possibly TRBD2 for D (6 bases). V lost 6 bases to trimming and J lost 6 bases, with 15 bases between them. This CDR3 is built from 14 residues. Per the germline V gene, CDR1 is SGHDT and CDR2 is YYEEEE. The CDR3 spells CASNPVGRPGELFF. The CDR3 region has the DNA TGTGCCAGCAATCCCGTGGGGAGGCCCGGGGAGCTGTTTTTT.

The chain links TRBV3-1 (or the pseudogene TRBV3-2) to TRBJ2-1; TRBD2 matches 7 bases. Trimming cost V 1 base and J 13 bases; bases outside gene matches: 13. Germline CDR1 is LGHDT and CDR2 is YNNKEL (reference sequence). CDR3 length equals 15 residues. The CDR3 spells CASSQAFSGGLLQFF. The CDR3 region has the DNA TGTGCCAGCAGCCAAGCGTTTTCGGGGGGACTACTTCAGTTCTTC.

This clone turned up a few times. The chain links TRBV6-6 to TRBJ2-3; 9 bases align to TRBD1. The germline V gene encodes CDR1 MNHNY and CDR2 SVGAGI (reference sequence). The CDR3 is 15 amino acids. Trimming cost V 7 bases and J 2 bases; bases outside gene matches: 7. DNA of the CDR3: TGTGCCAGCATTGGGACAGGGAGGCTCACAGATACGCAGTATTTT. It yields the protein CASIGTGRLTDTQYF.

This clone was counted ten times or more. The chain combines TRBV4-2 with TRBJ2-1; the D is unclear. V was trimmed by 0 bases and J by 1 base, leaving 10 bases between them. This CDR3 is 16 amino acids long. CDR1 and CDR2 from the germline V gene are LGHNA and YNFKEQ. CDR3 protein: CASSQDETFSYNEQFF. Written as DNA, the CDR3 is TGTGCCAGCAGCCAAGATGAGACATTTTCCTACAATGAGCAGTTCTTC.

The chain employs TRBV7-9 and TRBJ1-1, with D perhaps matching TRBD1 (6 bases). From germline, CDR1 is SEHNR and CDR2 FQNEAQ (reference sequence). The CDR3 consists of 14 residues. V was trimmed by 1 base and J by 1 base, leaving 7 bases between them. The CDR3: CASSLGGGNTEAFF. The CDR3 coding sequence is TGTGCCAGCAGCTTAGGAGGGGGGAACACTGAAGCTTTCTTT.

The rearrangement joins TRBV30 to TRBJ1-3; D remains unclear. Trimming stripped 5 bases from V and 8 bases from J, with 19 bases between. CDR1 is GTSNPN, CDR2 SVGIG, per germline (reference sequence). This CDR3 region has 14 residues. Here the CDR3 DNA reads TGTGCCTGGCTTAACCGGGGAGAAAGGGACACCATATATTTT. Protein product: CAWLNRGERDTIYF.

V is TRBV28 and J is TRBJ2-7; 8 bases are a match to TRBD1. CDR3 length: 14 amino acids. Germline V gene data show CDR1 as MDHEN and CDR2 as SYDVKM. Trimming took 2 bases from V and 5 from J; bases not matched to a gene: 5. The CDR3 DNA follows: TGTGCCAGCAGTTTAAGACAGGGGTCTCACGAGCAGTACTTC. This translates into CASSLRQGSHEQYF.

The chain uses TRBV23-1 and TRBJ1-2, with 7 bases identical to TRBD1. TRBV23-1 is an ORF; its function is uncertain. V was pared by 6 bases and J by 4 bases, with 14 bases of the junction left unmatched. The CDR3 is 16 residues long. This chain's CDR3 is CASSLPDRVEFYGYTF. The CDR3 DNA reads as TGCGCCAGCAGCCTCCCAGACAGGGTAGAGTTCTATGGCTACACCTTC.

The chain uses TRBV7-9 and TRBJ1-5; TRBD1 agrees at 7 bases. The length of the CDR3 is 17 residues. CDR1 SEHNR and CDR2 FQNEAQ come from the germline V gene (reference sequence). The ends lost 5 bases at V and 0 bases at J; junction bases unmatched: 10. CDR3 sequence reads: CASSRRTGLPSNQPQHF. CDR3 sequence (DNA): TGTGCCAGCAGCAGAAGGACAGGATTGCCTAGCAATCAGCCCCAGCATTTT.

The V gene is TRBV7-8, the J gene TRBJ2-7; the match to TRBD2 covers 10 bases. Germline values: CDR1 SGHVS, CDR2 FQNEAQ. The CDR3 is 17 residues long. After removal of 1 base from V and 6 bases from J, the junction contained 12 bases not matched to a gene. The CDR3 DNA reads TGTGCCAGCAGCTTAGTCGCTAGCGGGAGTCCAAGGGGCGAGCAGTACTTC. This codes for CASSLVASGSPRGEQYF.

The CDR3 is CASSLMGGWTGTDTQYF. The CDR3 coding sequence is TGCGCCAGCAGCTTGATGGGGGGTTGGACTGGCACAGATACGCAGTATTTT. This sequence joins TRBV5-1 and TRBJ2-3; D might be TRBD2 (6 bases). Trimming left V 1 base short and J 1 base short, with 16 bases between. Germline-derived CDR1 and CDR2 are SGHRS and YFSETQ. This CDR3 has 17 residues. Full variable domain (missing parts from reference TRBV5-1 and TRBJ2-3): KAGVTQTPRYLIKTRGQQVTLSCSPISGHRSVSWYQQTPGQGLQFLFEYFSETQRNKGNFPGRFSGRQFSNSRSEMNVSTLELGDSALYLCASSLMGGWTGTDTQYFGPGTRLTVL.

The V call is TRBV27, the J call TRBJ1-5; a possible D gene is TRBD1 (5 bases). Looked up from germline, CDR1 is MNHEY and CDR2 is SMNVEV (reference sequence). Trimming took off 8 bases at V and 9 bases at J, with 17 bases between the two ends. This CDR3 region has 13 residues. CDR3 sequence: CASSKGGVRPQHF. The DNA of the CDR3 is TGTGCCAGCTCTAAGGGAGGGGTGCGGCCCCAGCATTTT.